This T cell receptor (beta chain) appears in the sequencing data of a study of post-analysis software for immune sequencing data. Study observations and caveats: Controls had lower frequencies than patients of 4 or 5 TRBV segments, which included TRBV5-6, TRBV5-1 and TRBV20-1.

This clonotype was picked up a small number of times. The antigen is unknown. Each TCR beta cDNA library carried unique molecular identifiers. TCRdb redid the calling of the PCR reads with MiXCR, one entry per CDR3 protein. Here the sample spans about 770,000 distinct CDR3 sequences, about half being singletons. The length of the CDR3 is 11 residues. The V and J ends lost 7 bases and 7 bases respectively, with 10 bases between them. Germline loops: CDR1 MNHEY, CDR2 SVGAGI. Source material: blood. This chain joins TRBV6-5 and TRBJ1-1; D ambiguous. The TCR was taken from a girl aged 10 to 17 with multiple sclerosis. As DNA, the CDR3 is TGTGCCAGCATTAGGGCGGATGAAGCTTTCTTT. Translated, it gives CASIRADEAFF.